The rows below give T cell receptor beta chains drawn from one sample of a study of shared clonotypes between healthy human individuals. The method was immunoSEQ multiplex PCR; TCRdb's version includes in-frame clones alone and lacks a portion of them. The sample has a few million clones, 95% seen once. The source material was naive CD4+ T cells sorted from blood. These receptors were collected from a man between 18 and 29 years old in good health. The CDR3 runs from the conserved cysteine through the conserved F or W. D genes are given only for firm matches. Clone size is given for some rows only: seen once, a few or many times, or a class if the clone is expanded.

J	size	V	length	D	DNA	CDR3
TRBJ2-5	.	TRBV6-5	15	.	TGTGCCAGCAGCCCTAGCTGGGCCACCCAAGAGACCCAGTACTTC	CASSPSWATQETQYF
TRBJ1-2	.	TRBV7-2	15	.	TGTGCCAGCAGTTCTTACGGGACTTCGGACTATGGCTACACCTTC	CASSSYGTSDYGYTF
TRBJ2-3	once	TRBV6-5	15	TRBD2	TGTGCCAGCAGGGGACTAGCGGCTAGCACAGATACGCAGTATTTT	CASRGLAASTDTQYF
TRBJ2-3	.	TRBV5-1	15	.	TGCGCCAGCAGCTTGGCGGGGGAGAGCACAGATACGCAGTATTTT	CASSLAGESTDTQYF
TRBJ1-1	.	TRBV10-3	14	.	TGTGCCATCAGTGATGGCCCAACGAACACTGAAGCTTTCTTT	CAISDGPTNTEAFF
TRBJ2-2	.	TRBV30	13	.	TGTGCCTGGAGTAGGGACAACGCAGGGGAGCTGTTTTTT	CAWSRDNAGELFF
TRBJ2-1	.	TRBV19	15	.	TGTGCCAGTAGTAGTGGGTGGGAGACTGGCAATGAGCAGTTCTTC	CASSSGWETGNEQFF
TRBJ2-4	.	TRBV15	17	.	TGTGCCACCAGCAGAGATCGTAAGGGGCGCGGGGAAAACATTCAGTACTTC	CATSRDRKGRGENIQYF
TRBJ2-1	.	TRBV9	16	TRBD2	TGTGCCAGCAGCGTAGTAGGGAAGCGGGACTACAATGAGCAGTTCTTC	CASSVVGKRDYNEQFF
TRBJ1-1	.	TRBV6-5	15	TRBD1	TGTGCCAGCAGGCCTTACGGACAGGGGGTCACTGAAGCTTTCTTT	CASRPYGQGVTEAFF
TRBJ2-1	.	TRBV11-3	16	.	TGTGCCAGCAGCTCTCCGGGACACGGAAATTACAATGAGCAGTTCTTC	CASSSPGHGNYNEQFF
TRBJ1-2	.	TRBV9	12	.	TGTGCCAGCAGCGAGCCGAGTGGTGGCTACACCTTC	CASSEPSGGYTF
TRBJ2-5	.	TRBV5-1	16	TRBD2	TGCGCCAGCAGCCCGGGACTAGCGGGAGGCCGGGAGACCCAGTACTTC	CASSPGLAGGRETQYF
TRBJ2-7	.	TRBV6-5	16	.	TGTGCCAGCAGTTACTCCGCCGGTGTGGGATTTTACGAGCAGTACTTC	CASSYSAGVGFYEQYF
TRBJ2-3	.	TRBV7-7	17	TRBD2	TGTGCTAGCAGCTTAGATGTTCCGGGAGGCGGAACAGATACGCAGTATTTT	CASSLDVPGGGTDTQYF
TRBJ2-2	.	TRBV6-6	13	.	TGTGCCAGCAGTACGGACATGACCGGGGAGCTGTTTTTT	CASSTDMTGELFF
TRBJ2-7	once	TRBV6-6	12	.	TGTGCCAGCAGTTACTATCTCTACGAGCAGTACTTC	CASSYYLYEQYF
TRBJ2-7	.	TRBV4-3	14	TRBD2	TGCGCCAGCAGCCCTCTAGCGGGGTCCTACGAGCAGTACTTC	CASSPLAGSYEQYF
TRBJ1-2	.	TRBV10-3	14	TRBD1	TGTGCCAGCGTGACAGGGACCTCCGCCTATGGCTACACCTTC	CASVTGTSAYGYTF
TRBJ2-7	.	TRBV23-1	12	.	TGCGCCAGCAGTCATCGAATCTACGAGCAGTACTTC	CASSHRIYEQYF
TRBJ2-5	.	TRBV5-1	14	.	TGCGCCAGCAGCTTGGCGCTTGTTTCGGAGACCCAGTACTTC	CASSLALVSETQYF
TRBJ2-5	.	TRBV7-7	14	.	TGTGCTAGCAGCTTAGGATTCCAGGGAGAGACCCAGTACTTC	CASSLGFQGETQYF
TRBJ2-7	.	TRBV2	15	.	TGTGCCAGCAGTGATGAGGGGATAAACTCCTACGAGCAGTACTTC	CASSDEGINSYEQYF
TRBJ1-6	.	TRBV19	14	.	TGTGCCAGTAGTCCACAGGGAAAGGCTTCACCCCTCCACTTT	CASSPQGKASPLHF
TRBJ2-1	.	TRBV11-2	16	TRBD2	TGTGCCAGCAGCTTGCAACTTAGCGGGGGCCACAATGAGCAGTTCTTC	CASSLQLSGGHNEQFF
TRBJ1-2	few	TRBV30	14	.	TGTGCCTGGAGTGGCATACAATGGGGCGATGGCTACACCTTC	CAWSGIQWGDGYTF
TRBJ1-1	once	TRBV5-1	13	.	TGCGCCAGCAGCCGGCCTGGAGACGCTGAAGCTTTCTTT	CASSRPGDAEAFF
TRBJ1-2	.	TRBV30	16	.	TGTGCCTGGACCGGGAGGGGGGGCCTTATTACCTATGGCTACACCTTC	CAWTGRGGLITYGYTF
TRBJ2-7	.	TRBV11-2	11	.	TGTGCCATATCTGCTACCTACGAGCAGTACTTC	CAISATYEQYF
TRBJ2-5	.	TRBV5-1	15	TRBD1	TGCGCCAGCAGCTTGGGGGACAGGGGTCAAGAGACCCAGTACTTC	CASSLGDRGQETQYF
TRBJ1-5	.	TRBV4-3	15	TRBD1	TGCGCCAGCAGCCAAGCCGACAGGGACAATCAGCCCCAGCATTTT	CASSQADRDNQPQHF
TRBJ2-3	.	TRBV4-2	17	TRBD2	TGTGCCAGCAGCCAAGACATCCCAGCGGGGGGCTCAGATACGCAGTATTTT	CASSQDIPAGGSDTQYF
TRBJ2-2	.	TRBV5-1	17	TRBD1	TGCGCCAGCAGCTTTTCCAGGGGGCCGTTTTACACCGGGGAGCTGTTTTTT	CASSFSRGPFYTGELFF
TRBJ2-5	.	TRBV6-1	14	.	TGTGCCAGCAGTAAGATGGGTATCCAAGAGACCCAGTACTTC	CASSKMGIQETQYF
TRBJ2-1	.	TRBV20-1	10	.	TGCAGTGCTCTAGACAATGAGCAGTTCTTC	CSALDNEQFF
TRBJ2-2	.	TRBV9	16	TRBD1	TGTGCCAGCAGCCCGCGGGACAGGGGGTACACCGGGGAGCTGTTTTTT	CASSPRDRGYTGELFF
TRBJ1-3	once	TRBV5-1	15	TRBD1	TGCGCCAGCAGCTTGGAGGGGGCGAAAGGAAACACCATATATTTT	CASSLEGAKGNTIYF
TRBJ1-2	.	TRBV5-1	14	TRBD1	TGCGCCAGCACCGAGGTGGGACAGGGCTATGGCTACACCTTC	CASTEVGQGYGYTF
TRBJ2-1	.	TRBV4-3	20	TRBD2	TGCGCCAGCAGCCATAAACAGGGGGCTTTGCTAGCGGGAGGTTACAATGAGCAGTTCTTC	CASSHKQGALLAGGYNEQFF
TRBJ1-6	.	TRBV12-5	16	TRBD1	TGTGCTAGTGTCTTATCGTGGGGACAGGGACATTCACCCCTCCACTTT	CASVLSWGQGHSPLHF
TRBJ2-4	.	TRBV19	15	.	TGTGCCAGTAGTCCAAGGACTCCAGCCAAAAACATTCAGTACTTC	CASSPRTPAKNIQYF
TRBJ1-2	.	TRBV20-1	11	.	TGCAGTGCTAGGGGTCTCGATGGCTACACCTTC	CSARGLDGYTF
TRBJ1-2	.	TRBV6-1	14	.	TGTGCCACCAAAGTGGATCAGGGGCACTATGGCTACACCTTC	CATKVDQGHYGYTF
TRBJ1-2	.	TRBV5-1	13	.	TGCGCCAGCAGCGCTATCCAGGGGTCGGGTTACACCTTC	CASSAIQGSGYTF
TRBJ2-7	.	TRBV2	12	.	TGTGCCAGCAAGGCCGGTACCTACGAGCAGTACTTC	CASKAGTYEQYF
TRBJ1-1	.	TRBV28	11	.	TGTGCCAGCAGTTTATGGGCTGAAGCTTTCTTT	CASSLWAEAFF
TRBJ2-7	.	TRBV5-4	15	TRBD2	TGTGCCAGCAGCTTGGGAGGACTAGCGCCGGGCGAGCAGTACTTC	CASSLGGLAPGEQYF
TRBJ1-5	.	TRBV7-9	17	.	TGTGCCAGCAGCTTATTTTCCGGGACGGGTGGCAATCAGCCCCAGCATTTT	CASSLFSGTGGNQPQHF
TRBJ1-4	.	TRBV4-2	16	TRBD1	TGTGCCAGCAGCCATGGGTGGGGACAGGCGAATGAAAAACTGTTTTTT	CASSHGWGQANEKLFF
TRBJ1-4	.	TRBV6-6	14	.	TGTGCCAGCATGAGGGTGATGGAACTCGAAAAACTGTTTTTT	CASMRVMELEKLFF
TRBJ2-3	.	TRBV29-1	15	.	TGCAGCGTGAGGAACTCCAGGATTAGCACAGATACGCAGTATTTT	CSVRNSRISTDTQYF
TRBJ2-4	once	TRBV19	15	.	TGTGCCAGTACCCTCGCCGGGAAGGGAAAAAACATTCAGTACTTC	CASTLAGKGKNIQYF
TRBJ2-5	.	TRBV5-1	15	.	TGCGCCAGCAGCTTGGCCACAGGATTGAAAGAGACCCAGTACTTC	CASSLATGLKETQYF
TRBJ2-3	.	TRBV6-1	17	.	TGTGCCAGCAGTGAAACGTTAGGATCCGCGAGCACAGATACGCAGTATTTT	CASSETLGSASTDTQYF